This T cell receptor (beta chain) was profiled in a study of neurological immune-mediated disorders (dated by TCRdb to between 2019 and 2020). Notes on the research overall: The study compared peripheral blood TCR-beta repertoires of HTLV-I-associated myelopathy (HAM/TSP) patients, multiple sclerosis patients and healthy controls using UMI-based sequencing. Each longitudinal HAM/TSP and healthy donor was sampled at 3 time-points spaced at roughly 3-40 month intervals. Alongside PBMC samples, the set of some 100 TCR-beta libraries contained longitudinal samples, technical triplicates, and paired CD4+ and CD8+ T-cell subsets that had been sorted. The cohort comprised 68 subjects: about 14 HAM/TSP patients, roughly 34 multiple sclerosis patients and 20 or so healthy controls. The study at large found these results: No identical CDR3 amino acid sequences were found to be shared among expanded clones across subjects, suggesting that TCR-beta repertoires were private in all groups. The highest TCR clonal expansion was observed in HAM/TSP patients, whereas the lowest was observed in MS patients, even when compared with healthy controls.

Points on this clonotype: Its antigen target is currently unknown. No clone much larger than this one lies a single base away; base qualities are absent.

To synthesize cDNA, template-switch 5'RACE was performed with a primer carrying a 10-nucleotide random unique molecular identifier so that each TCR transcript was tagged. Every sequencing run covered 15-18 subjects and yielded more than 170 million TCR-beta sequences. Total RNA was extracted with the RNeasy kit. The KAPA Real-time Library Amplification kit was used to amplify TCR-beta VDJ regions with primers for the TCR constant region and the 5'RACE anchor. Sample indexes and Illumina adaptors were added in a first PCR, after which library yield was increased in a second PCR. After purification with Ampure beads, the TCR product of roughly 650 bp was size-selected on a 2% E-gel SizeSelection system. Before pooling, library quality was assessed on a Bioanalyzer, concentration was determined with Qubit, and library quantification was performed with the Kapa Library Quantification kit. An Illumina HiSeq 2500 sequenced the libraries paired-end 2 x 150 bp. To increase sequence diversity, roughly 23-30% phiX was spiked into each library pool. Regarding the original processing steps: Quality-filtered reads were processed with the UMI-based MiGEC pipeline, and over 90% of raw TCR sequences were removed by the MiGEC pipeline during error correction. IMGT germline references were used for alignment of VDJ genes, and clonotypes were defined by a unique CDR3 amino acid sequence together with V-J genes. Clonal expansion, Shannon diversity and CDR3 relatedness were evaluated with VDJtools (CalcPairwiseDistances, ClusterSamples), while phylogenetic trees were built in CLCbio workbench. Expanded clones were defined as having at least 8 unique UMIs, based on coefficient-of-variation modelling across technical triplicates. Clones were called with MiXCR by TCRdb after fastp trimmed the public reads at Q25, and only in-frame beta chains were retained. Here each entry gathers all rows of one CDR3 protein and keeps the most common genes and DNA. TCRdb, not the authors, supplied the V and J calls. The sample yields 85,000 to 110,000 distinct CDR3 sequences; about a tenth were counted once. Jointly, the top ten make up about 3.1% of the sample.

The CDR1 and CDR2 encoded by the germline V gene are SGHDN and FVKESK. The CDR3 numbers 16 residues from cysteine through phenylalanine. The entry retains the CDR3 DNA only, 48 bases that are in frame from base 1. V is pruned by 4 bases and J by 3 bases, leaving 9 bases of the junction without a gene match. The sample's time point, from its label and the paper: longitudinal time-point 3. For the unsorted PBMC libraries, 2 million PBMCs were stored in RNAlater at -80 degrees C until RNA extraction and were used to generate the libraries. Peripheral blood underwent Ficoll-Hypaque density gradient centrifugation to isolate PBMCs, which were then cryopreserved in liquid nitrogen.

This receptor was identified in a female donor with HTLV-1-associated myelopathy (HAM/TSP). The rearrangement combines TRBV14 with TRBJ2-5, with 9 middle bases fitting TRBD1. Source material: PBMCs. The encoded CDR3 is CASSLRIDRGEETQYF. The nucleotide sequence is TGTGCCAGCAGCCTGCGAATTGACAGGGGGGAAGAGACCCAGTACTTC.